The clone carrying this T cell receptor (beta chain) is labeled large. For repertoire sequencing, the TCR beta CDR3 regions were amplified from RNA transcripts. Second-round multiplex PCR followed a first-round RT-PCR using HTBI primers. One entry per CDR3 protein, called by TCRdb with MiXCR from the multiplex PCR reads. In the table there are around 40,000 distinct CDR3 sequences, approximately 52% of which are singletons. The V and J ends lost 3 bases and 3 bases respectively, with 10 bases between them. The germline gives CDR1 MRHNA, CDR2 SNTAGT. CDR3 size: 14 residues. This sample is part of a study of Graves' ophthalmopathy and Graves' hyperthyroidism. Across the study: At the time of initial diagnosis and before any treatment, peripheral blood was collected.

Having ophthalmopathy, the donors showed moderate-to-severe activity, CAS ≥3 and NOSPECS ≥4, with disease lasting under 3 months. The sequencing sample was made of peripheral blood. The clonotype comes from an adult man with Graves' ophthalmopathy. This chain uses TRBV6-4 with TRBJ2-3; D is possibly TRBD2 (5 bases). The chain's CDR3 is CASSESGETDTQYF. CDR3 coding DNA: TGTGCCAGCAGTGAAAGCGGTGAAACAGATACGCAGTATTTT.